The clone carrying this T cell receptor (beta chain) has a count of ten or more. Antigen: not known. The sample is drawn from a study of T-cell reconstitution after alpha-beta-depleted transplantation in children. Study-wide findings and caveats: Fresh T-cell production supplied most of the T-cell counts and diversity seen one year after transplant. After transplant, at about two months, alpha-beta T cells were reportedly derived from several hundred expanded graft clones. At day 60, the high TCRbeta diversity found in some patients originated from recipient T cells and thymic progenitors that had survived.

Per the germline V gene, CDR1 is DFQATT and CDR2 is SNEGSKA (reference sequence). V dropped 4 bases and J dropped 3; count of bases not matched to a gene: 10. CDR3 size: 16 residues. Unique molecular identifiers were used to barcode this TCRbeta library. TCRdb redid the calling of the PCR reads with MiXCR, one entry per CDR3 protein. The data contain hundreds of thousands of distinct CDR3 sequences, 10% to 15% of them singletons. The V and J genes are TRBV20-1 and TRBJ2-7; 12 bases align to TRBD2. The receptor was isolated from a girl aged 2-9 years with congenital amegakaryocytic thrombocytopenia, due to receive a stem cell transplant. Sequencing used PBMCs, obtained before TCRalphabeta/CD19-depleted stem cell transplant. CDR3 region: CSATTTKGLAGYEQYF. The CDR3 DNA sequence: TGCAGTGCTACAACGACGAAGGGACTAGCGGGCTACGAGCAGTACTTC.